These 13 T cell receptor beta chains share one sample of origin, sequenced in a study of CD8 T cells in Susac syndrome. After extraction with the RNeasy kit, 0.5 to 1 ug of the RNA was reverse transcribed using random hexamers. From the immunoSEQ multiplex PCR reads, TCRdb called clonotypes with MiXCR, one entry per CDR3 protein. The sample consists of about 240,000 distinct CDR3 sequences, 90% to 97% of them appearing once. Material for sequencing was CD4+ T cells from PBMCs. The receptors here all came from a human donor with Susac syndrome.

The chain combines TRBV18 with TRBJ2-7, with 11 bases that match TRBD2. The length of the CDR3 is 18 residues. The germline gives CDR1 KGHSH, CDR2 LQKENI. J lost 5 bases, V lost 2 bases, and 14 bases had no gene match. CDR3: CASSPLIFTGTSGNEQYF. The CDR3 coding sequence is TGTGCCAGCTCACCATTAATATTTACAGGGACTAGCGGTAACGAGCAGTACTTC.

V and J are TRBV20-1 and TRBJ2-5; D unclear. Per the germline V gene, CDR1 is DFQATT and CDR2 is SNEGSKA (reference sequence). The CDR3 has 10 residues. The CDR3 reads CTPELETQYF. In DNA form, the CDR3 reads TGCACCCCGGAGCTGGAGACCCAGTACTTC.

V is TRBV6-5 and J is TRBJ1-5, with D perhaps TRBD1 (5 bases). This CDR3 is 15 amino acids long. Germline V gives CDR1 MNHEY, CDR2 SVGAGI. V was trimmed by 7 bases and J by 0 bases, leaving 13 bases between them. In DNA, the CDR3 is TGTGCCAGCAAGACCAGGGCATATAGCAATCAGCCCCAGCATTTT. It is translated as CASKTRAYSNQPQHF.

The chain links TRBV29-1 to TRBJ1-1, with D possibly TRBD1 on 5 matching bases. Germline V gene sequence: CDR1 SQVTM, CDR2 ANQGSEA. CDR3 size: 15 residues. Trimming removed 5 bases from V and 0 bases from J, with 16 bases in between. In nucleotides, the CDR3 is TGCAGCGTTAGAGTACAGGTGATCTTGAACACTGAAGCTTTCTTT. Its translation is CSVRVQVILNTEAFF.

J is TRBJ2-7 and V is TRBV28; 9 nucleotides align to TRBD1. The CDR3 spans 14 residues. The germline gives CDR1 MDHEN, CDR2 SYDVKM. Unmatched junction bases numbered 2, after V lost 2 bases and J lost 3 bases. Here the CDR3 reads CASSLGTGIYEQYF. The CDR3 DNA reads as TGTGCCAGCAGTTTAGGGACAGGGATCTACGAGCAGTACTTC.

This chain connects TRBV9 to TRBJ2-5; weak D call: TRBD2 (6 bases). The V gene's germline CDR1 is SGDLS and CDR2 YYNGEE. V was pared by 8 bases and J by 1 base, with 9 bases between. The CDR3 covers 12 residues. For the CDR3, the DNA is TGTGCCAGTTCCGGGGGCCAAGAGACCCAGTACTTC. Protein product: CASSGGQETQYF.

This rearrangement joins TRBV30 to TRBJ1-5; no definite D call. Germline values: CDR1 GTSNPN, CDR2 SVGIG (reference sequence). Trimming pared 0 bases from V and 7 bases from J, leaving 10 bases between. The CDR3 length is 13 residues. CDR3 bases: TGTGCCTGGAGTGTGACGGCTTACCAGCCCCAGCATTTT. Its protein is CAWSVTAYQPQHF. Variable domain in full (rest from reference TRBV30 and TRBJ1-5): SQTIHQWPATLVQPVGSPLSLECTVEGTSNPNLYWYRQAAGRGLQLLFYSVGIGQISSEVPQNLSASRPQDRQFILSSKKLLLSDSGFYLCAWSVTAYQPQHFGDGTRLSIL.

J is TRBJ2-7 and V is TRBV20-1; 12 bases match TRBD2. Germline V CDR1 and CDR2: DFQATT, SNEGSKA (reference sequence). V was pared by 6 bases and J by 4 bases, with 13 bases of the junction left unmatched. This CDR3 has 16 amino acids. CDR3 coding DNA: TGCAGTGCAGCCGAAAGGACTAGCGGGAATGGGTACGAGCAGTACTTC. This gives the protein CSAAERTSGNGYEQYF.

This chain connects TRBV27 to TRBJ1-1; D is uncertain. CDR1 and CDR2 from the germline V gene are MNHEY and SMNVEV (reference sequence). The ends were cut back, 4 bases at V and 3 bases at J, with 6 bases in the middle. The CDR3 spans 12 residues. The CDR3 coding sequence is TGTGCCAGCAGTTCGCGTGACACTGAAGCTTTCTTT. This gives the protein CASSSRDTEAFF.

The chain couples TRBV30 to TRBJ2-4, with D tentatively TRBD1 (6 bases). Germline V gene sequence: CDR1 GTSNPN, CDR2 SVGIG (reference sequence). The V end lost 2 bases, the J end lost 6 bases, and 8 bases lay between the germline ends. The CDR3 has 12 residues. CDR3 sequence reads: CAWSWDINIQYF. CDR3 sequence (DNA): TGTGCCTGGAGTTGGGACATAAACATTCAGTACTTC.

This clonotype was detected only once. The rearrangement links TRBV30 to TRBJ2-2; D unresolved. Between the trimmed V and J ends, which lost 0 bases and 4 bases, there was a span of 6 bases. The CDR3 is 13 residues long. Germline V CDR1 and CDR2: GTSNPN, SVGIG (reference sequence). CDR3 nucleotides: TGTGCCTGGAGTGTACTTCCCACCGGGGAGCTGTTTTTT. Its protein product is CAWSVLPTGELFF.

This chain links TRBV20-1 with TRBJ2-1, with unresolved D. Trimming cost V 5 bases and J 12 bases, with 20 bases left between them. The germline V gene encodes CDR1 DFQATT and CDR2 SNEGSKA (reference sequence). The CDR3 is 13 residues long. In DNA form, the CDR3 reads TGCAGTGCTCCCCGAGTGGGTATGACTCGGCAGTTCTTC. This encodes CSAPRVGMTRQFF.

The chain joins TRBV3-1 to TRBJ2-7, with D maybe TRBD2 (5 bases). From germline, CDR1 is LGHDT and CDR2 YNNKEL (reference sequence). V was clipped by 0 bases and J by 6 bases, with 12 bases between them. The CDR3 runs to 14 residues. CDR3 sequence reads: CASSQDQSGLEQYF. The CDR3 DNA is TGTGCCAGCAGCCAAGATCAGAGCGGCCTCGAGCAGTACTTC.